This is a list of T cell receptor beta chains from one sample in a study of Ad26.COV2.S vaccination and SARS-CoV-2 variants. Data came from immunoSEQ multiplex PCR; TCRdb stores just in-frame clones and leaves some out. The sample comprises 300,000 to 350,000 clones, 75% to 90% of which are singletons, and about 10% rests with the top ten. The sequencing used peripheral blood, collected in a trial of Ad26.COV2.S vaccine versus placebo. The receptors shown here come from a person aged 18-65 years who received the Ad26.COV2.S COVID-19 vaccine or a placebo. CDR3s leave out the opening cysteine and the closing phenylalanine or tryptophan. The D gene is left open where the match is weak. A row's size may be missing; if present it is once, few, many or a size class.

size,V,D,CDR3
.,TRBV19,.,ASRPTGAYEQY
.,TRBV11-1,.,ASSFGGAPTYEQY
.,TRBV6-5,.,ASRGALYNEQF
.,TRBV30,.,AWSVRVDGTGELF
.,TRBV19,.,ASSMPSELDTEAF
.,TRBV3-1/TRBV3-2,.,ASSPGAGANVLT
.,TRBV5-6,TRBD1,ASSLEGETGGWGKNIQY
.,TRBV6-4,.,ASSAGGHRSPLH
.,TRBV2,.,ASTKATNEKLF
few,TRBV6-2/TRBV6-3,.,ASSSRVKLF
once,TRBV19,.,ASRYGQSMNTEAF
.,TRBV9,TRBD2,ASSEGASGSYYEQY
once,TRBV7-3,.,ASSFRGALTGELF
few,TRBV6-2/TRBV6-3,.,ASSNTQRDEQF
.,TRBV24-1,TRBD1,ATSDPGGTGNEQF
.,TRBV2,.,ASSEGSASSH
.,TRBV6-5,TRBD2,ASSLGRFNEQF
.,TRBV10-3,TRBD2,AISESGGREQY
.,TRBV4-1,TRBD1,ASSHTDRGSGNTIY
.,TRBV7-2,.,ASSPQEGGYYEKLF
few,TRBV19,.,ASSKGAPLEAF
.,TRBV4-3,TRBD1,ASSQDSGQGPREAF
.,TRBV5-5,.,ASSFYPGSSYEQY
once,TRBV9,.,ASSVTGEGRNIQY
.,TRBV7-2,.,ASSPLAHLNNEQF
once,TRBV7-6,TRBD2,ASSLRTSGVLNEQF
.,TRBV19,.,ASTETSNSPLH
.,TRBV6-1,.,ASTEWDTQY
.,TRBV27,TRBD1,ASSLYSDREKAEAF
.,TRBV19,.,ASSIEGVLSGNTIY
.,TRBV19,TRBD1,ASSIGTGNNSPLH
few,TRBV27,TRBD1,ASSRTGGNQPQH
once,TRBV10-3,.,AISESTRGQGVLGDTEAF
.,TRBV28,.,ASSLLHDEQY
.,TRBV6-2/TRBV6-3,.,ASSSEQRYGYT
.,TRBV25-1,.,ASSATRAANSPLH
.,TRBV13,TRBD2,ASSLETSGDNEQF
.,TRBV10-3,TRBD2,AISGEGGQTQY
.,TRBV19,.,ASQRVGGSEAF
.,TRBV4-1,.,ASSRQLNEKLF
.,TRBV30,.,AWSETGIPTYNEQF
.,TRBV5-5,TRBD2,ASSLNPAGGGYEQY
.,TRBV27,.,ASSKGGPNEKLF
.,TRBV6-5,.,ASSYGGGTGELF
few,TRBV6-4,TRBD2,ASSPGTSGRGEQF
.,TRBV11-2,.,ASSPGSPLDTQY
.,TRBV7-2,.,ASSSTFFSGANVLT
few,TRBV25-1,TRBD1,ASTQTGDRGVEQY
.,TRBV30,.,AWSAPPGAYNSPLH
.,TRBV11-2,TRBD1,ASRGNRGRIHEQY
once,TRBV7-2,.,ASTPSLRLADTQY
.,TRBV5-6,.,ASSFVQYTGELF
.,TRBV4-1,.,ASSGGARGTDTQY
.,TRBV11-2,TRBD2,ASSSGRAHYNEQF
.,TRBV18,.,ASSPVTGQETQY
once,TRBV7-2,TRBD2,ASRQSLAGQETQY
.,TRBV7-9,.,ASRMTVSTEAF
.,TRBV19,.,ASSFPGSGYT
few,TRBV15,.,ATSRKGGLTF